Sequencing of this T cell receptor (beta chain) was carried out in a study of cytomegalovirus exposure and HLA in healthy donors. CDR1 and CDR2 (germline): SGHNT, YYREEE (reference sequence). The V and J ends lost 2 bases and 2 bases, in that order; junction bases with no gene match: 4. CDR3 length equals 14 residues. PCR amplification relied on 60 Vbeta primers (plus 13 Jbeta primers). The assay was immunoSEQ multiplex PCR, and TCRdb's table has in-frame clones only and misses some. This sample has hundreds of thousands of clones, with roughly 80% found just once. This clone was counted only a few times. Its antigen is not identified. Whole-study findings and limits: HLA allele associations emerged for under 20,000 TCR beta sequences in a later analysis, at 0.05 false discovery rate. What a later analysis reportedly showed was that an Asian-associated ancestry cluster had fewer N-insertions than the approximately 700-donor mean. About 180 TCR beta chains were listed as cytomegalovirus-associated. The authors judged a highly shared variant cluster likely a sequencing artifact.

Material: PBMCs. The chain joins TRBV5-4 to TRBJ2-7, with 7 bases fitting TRBD1. The clonotype was recovered from a man aged 40-49 years in good health and CMV-seronegative. The CDR3 region has the DNA TGTGCCAGCAGCTTCGGACAGGACGCCTACGAGCAGTACTTC. This codes for CASSFGQDAYEQYF.